The 8 T cell receptor beta chains below all came from one sample that was sequenced in a study of T-cell reconstitution after alpha-beta-depleted transplantation in children (dated by TCRdb to 2016 to 2017). Library method: PCR. Sequencing relied on an Illumina HiSeq 2500. Molecular barcoding was employed in the preparation of TCR libraries, with unique molecular identifiers being used to normalize TCRbeta repertoire quantification. Using fastp at Q25 and MiXCR, TCRdb reprocessed the public reads and kept productive beta chains. Entries are consolidated by CDR3 protein sequence, retaining the most common genes and DNA. The sample data list 330,000 or so distinct CDR3 sequences, and 10% of these were observed just once. Of the sample, 2% to 3% is held by the ten largest clones. Here the sequenced sample was PBMCs from the stem cell graft donor, taken from the stem cell graft. Receptor source: a human donor who donated a stem cell graft to a child with acute lymphoblastic leukemia.

The table lists this clonotype with a few counts. A read error may produce the germline difference seen at one junction end. This chain uses TRBV12-3 or TRBV12-4 with TRBJ2-5; possibly TRBD2 for D (5 bases). The CDR3 spans 15 residues. The CDR3, as DNA: TGTGCCAGCAGCTTAGTGGGAGCGAAGGGCGAGACCCAGTACTTC. Translating gives CASSLVGAKGETQYF.

This clonotype was observed a handful of times. The chain uses TRBV5-1 and TRBJ2-3; a possible D gene is TRBD1 (6 bases). V gave up 0 bases and J gave up 4 bases, with 12 bases separating them. The CDR3 covers 15 residues. Germline V gives CDR1 SGHRS, CDR2 YFSETQ. The CDR3 spells CASSLDSPGADTQYF. The CDR3 DNA is TGCGCCAGCAGCTTGGACTCCCCAGGGGCAGATACGCAGTATTTT.

The rearrangement links TRBV9 to TRBJ2-7, with D perhaps matching TRBD1 (6 bases). The germline V gene encodes CDR1 SGDLS and CDR2 YYNGEE. This CDR3 spans 16 amino acids. The ends were cut back, 4 bases at V and 1 base at J, with 18 bases in the middle. The CDR3 nucleotides are TGTGCCAGCAGCCTAGACCCCGGGACACTTTCCTACGAGCAGTACTTC. Amino acids: CASSLDPGTLSYEQYF.

This clonotype was seen a handful of times. V and J are TRBV27 and TRBJ2-7, with D perhaps matching TRBD2 (5 bases). V lost 2 bases and J lost 7, with 21 bases in between. CDR3 size: 16 residues. Germline CDR1 is MNHEY and CDR2 is SMNVEV (reference sequence). Here the CDR3 reads CASSLTAVPSMGEQYF. The CDR3 DNA reads as TGTGCCAGCAGTTTAACCGCGGTGCCTAGCATGGGGGAGCAGTACTTC.

CDR3 loop: CSARIRPSGSSYNEQFF. The CDR3 region has the DNA TGCAGTGCTAGAATCCGGCCCAGCGGGAGCTCCTACAATGAGCAGTTCTTC. This chain connects TRBV20-1 to TRBJ2-1; 8 positions agree with TRBD2. The germline CDR1 and CDR2 sequences are DFQATT and SNEGSKA (reference sequence). With V trimmed by 2 bases and J by 0 bases, 9 bases remained unmatched. The CDR3 sequence is 17 residues long.

V gene TRBV29-1 combines with J gene TRBJ2-5; the match to TRBD1 covers 7 bases. Germline-derived CDR1 and CDR2 are SQVTM and ANQGSEA. The CDR3 is made up of 14 amino acids. Trimming cost V 5 bases and J 1 base; bases outside gene matches: 7. The CDR3 sequence: CSVLRGPIQETQYF. CDR3 nucleotide sequence: TGCAGCGTTCTAAGGGGGCCCATCCAAGAGACCCAGTACTTC.

This clonotype has only a few counts. The chain carries TRBV20-1 and TRBJ1-5, with D possibly being TRBD1 (6 bases). The germline gives CDR1 DFQATT, CDR2 SNEGSKA (reference sequence). The V gene lost 6 bases and the J gene lost 0 bases, with 27 bases spanning the gap. The CDR3 covers 19 residues. The CDR3 loop is CSALPPQGGADYSNQPQHF. The DNA for the CDR3 is TGCAGTGCCCTTCCTCCACAGGGAGGGGCCGATTATAGCAATCAGCCCCAGCATTTT.

This clonotype was counted between two and nine times. V is TRBV19 and J is TRBJ1-2; no clear D. Germline assignment: CDR1 LNHDA and CDR2 SQIVND (reference sequence). The CDR3 runs to 13 residues. Deletions cut 3 bases from V and 3 bases from J, with 8 bases between. CDR3 sequence (DNA): TGTGCCAGTAGTATTACGCCTGACTATGGCTACACCTTC. Its translation is CASSITPDYGYTF.